A selection of T cell receptor beta chains follows, all from one sample in a study of cytomegalovirus exposure and HLA in healthy donors. Data came from immunoSEQ multiplex PCR; TCRdb stores just in-frame clones and leaves some out. This table holds over 200,000 clones, 82% found once. The sequencing sample was made of PBMCs. The receptor source for this set is a man aged 40-50 years in good health and CMV-seropositive. Each CDR3 is given with its conserved first and last residue. Each record gives: clone size, D gene, V gene, J gene, CDR3 DNA, CDR3 protein. The D gene is left open where the match is weak. Expanded clones are given a class, and other clones once, few, many or no size at all.

>-|TRBD2|TRBV5-1|TRBJ2-3
TGCGCCAGCAGCCCCGGACTAGCGGGAGGCACAGATACGCAGTATTTT
CASSPGLAGGTDTQYF
>-|-|TRBV18|TRBJ1-1
TGTGCCAGCTCACCACTGCAGGCAGCTGAAGCTTTCTTT
CASSPLQAAEAFF
>-|TRBD1|TRBV7-9|TRBJ2-5
TGTGCCACCAATCAAGGGGGCGAAGAGACCCAGTACTTC
CATNQGGEETQYF
>-|-|TRBV11-3|TRBJ1-5
TGTGCCAGCAGCTTGGGAGAGAATCAGCCCCAGCATTTT
CASSLGENQPQHF
>-|-|TRBV7-8|TRBJ2-7
TGTGCCAGCAGCTTAGCTGTGCGGCTGGGGAGCTCCTACGAGCAGTACTTC
CASSLAVRLGSSYEQYF
>-|TRBD1|TRBV7-9|TRBJ2-3
TGTGCCAGCAGCGATGGGACAGGGTGGGGAGATACGCAGTATTTT
CASSDGTGWGDTQYF
>-|TRBD1|TRBV4-1|TRBJ2-1
TGCGCCAGCAGCCAAGGGGGACAGTACTTTAGGGGTGAGCAGTTCTTC
CASSQGGQYFRGEQFF
>-|TRBD1|TRBV5-6|TRBJ2-7
TGTGCCAGCTTTAATGACAGGGCTCACGAGCAGTACTTC
CASFNDRAHEQYF
>once|-|TRBV5-1|TRBJ1-1
TGCGCCAGCAGCTTGGCCGGGGGGGCTGAAGAAGCTTTCTTT
CASSLAGGAEEAFF
>-|-|TRBV6-5|TRBJ1-1
TGTGCCAGCAGTTACGGGGGGAATGAAGCTTTCTTT
CASSYGGNEAFF
>once|-|TRBV5-1|TRBJ1-2
TGCGCCAGCAGCCTTGGGACTTTAGATGGCTACACCTTC
CASSLGTLDGYTF
>-|-|TRBV2|TRBJ2-4
TGTGCCAGCAGGGACGTAGGGGTAGCCAAAAACATTCAGTACTTC
CASRDVGVAKNIQYF
>-|-|TRBV11-2|TRBJ1-4
TGTGCCAGCAGCTTAGGACAGGAGACTAATGAAAAACTGTTTTTT
CASSLGQETNEKLFF
>-|-|TRBV10-3|TRBJ2-7
TGTGCCATCAGTGAGGGCGCCGGGGCCTACGAGCAGTACTTC
CAISEGAGAYEQYF
>-|TRBD2|TRBV27|TRBJ2-3
TGTGCCAGCAGTTTACCTTCTCTAGCGGGTAGCACAGATACGCAGTATTTT
CASSLPSLAGSTDTQYF
>-|-|TRBV7-3|TRBJ1-1
TGTGCCAGCAGCTTAAACCTAGCAACTGAAGCTTTCTTT
CASSLNLATEAFF
>-|-|TRBV7-6|TRBJ2-5
TGTGCCAGCAGCTTCTCAGAGACCCAGTACTTC
CASSFSETQYF
>-|-|TRBV7-2|TRBJ1-3
TGTGCCAGCAGCTTAGCGCTGGGACACAAGAGAAACACCATATATTTT
CASSLALGHKRNTIYF
>-|-|TRBV2|TRBJ2-1
TGTGCCAGCAGTGAATTCAGGCCGGATGAGCAGTTCTTC
CASSEFRPDEQFF
>-|-|TRBV29-1|TRBJ1-1
TGCAGCGTTTCTACTAGGCTGAGTGAAAAAACTGAAGCTTTCTTT
CSVSTRLSEKTEAFF
>-|TRBD2|TRBV6-1|TRBJ2-2
TGTGCCAGCAGTGAAGCGTGGGCGGGAGGCAACACCGGGGAGCTGTTTTTT
CASSEAWAGGNTGELFF
>-|TRBD2|TRBV30|TRBJ2-2
TGTGCCTGGAGCGGAGGACTAGTCGGTTCCGGGGAGCTGTTTTTT
CAWSGGLVGSGELFF
>-|-|TRBV9|TRBJ1-1
TGTGCCAGCAGCCCGAGCGACGGCGGGAGCACTGAAGCTTTCTTT
CASSPSDGGSTEAFF
>-|-|TRBV6-1|TRBJ2-3
TGTGCCAGCGAACCAGGAACAGATACGCAGTATTTT
CASEPGTDTQYF
>-|-|TRBV9|TRBJ1-1
TGTGCCAGCAGCGTAGCACAGGGGAACACTGAAGCTTTCTTT
CASSVAQGNTEAFF
>-|-|TRBV2|TRBJ1-1
TGTGCCAGCAGTTACAGGGTGAACACTGAAGCTTTCTTT
CASSYRVNTEAFF
>few|TRBD2|TRBV6-5|TRBJ2-7
TGTGCCAGCAGTTACGGGGGAGGGCCGAACGAGCAGTACTTC
CASSYGGGPNEQYF
>-|TRBD1|TRBV7-8|TRBJ1-1
TGTGCCAGCAGCTTCCCGAGGACAGGGCCAATGAACACTGAAGCTTTCTTT
CASSFPRTGPMNTEAFF
>-|-|TRBV27|TRBJ2-3
TGTGCCAGCGGATTAGCGGCCCCCACAGATACGCAGTATTTT
CASGLAAPTDTQYF
>-|-|TRBV15|TRBJ2-3
TGTGCCACCGCGGGACAGAGCACAGATACGCAGTATTTT
CATAGQSTDTQYF
>few|TRBD1|TRBV6-1|TRBJ1-1
TGTGCCAGCATGACGACAGGGCTCACTGAAGCTTTCTTT
CASMTTGLTEAFF
>once|TRBD1|TRBV6-6|TRBJ1-4
TGTGCCAGCAGGTCGGGACAGGGGGCCCCCAGTGAAAAACTGTTTTTT
CASRSGQGAPSEKLFF
>-|TRBD2|TRBV29-1|TRBJ2-1
TGCAGCGTTGAGGGACTAGCGGCATACAATGAGCAGTTCTTC
CSVEGLAAYNEQFF
>-|-|TRBV19|TRBJ1-3
TGTGCCAGTAGATCCGGGGGGTTTGGAAACACCATATATTTT
CASRSGGFGNTIYF
>-|-|TRBV5-6|TRBJ1-4
TGTGCCAGCAGCCGGGGGGCTACAGGTCGCGGTGAAAAACTGTTTTTT
CASSRGATGRGEKLFF
>-|-|TRBV30|TRBJ2-2
TGTGCCTGGGGCCCCGGGGAGCTGTTTTTT
CAWGPGELFF
>-|TRBD2|TRBV2|TRBJ2-3
TGTGCCAGCAGGATAGCGGGAAGAAGGGATACGCAGTATTTT
CASRIAGRRDTQYF
>few|-|TRBV30|TRBJ1-3
TGTGCCTGGCAGGGGCAGGTTCGGAACACCATATATTTT
CAWQGQVRNTIYF
>-|-|TRBV19|TRBJ2-3
TGTGCCAGTAGCGGACAGCTACGCACAGATACGCAGTATTTT
CASSGQLRTDTQYF
>-|-|TRBV7-8|TRBJ1-4
TGTGCCAGCAGCTTATACAGATACGAAAAACTGTTTTTT
CASSLYRYEKLFF
>-|TRBD2|TRBV5-1|TRBJ2-5
TGCGCCAGCAGCTTGGAGGTAGCGGGAGACGGAAAGACCCAGTACTTC
CASSLEVAGDGKTQYF
>-|-|TRBV18|TRBJ1-2
TGTGCCAGCTCACCACCGGAGAGGTATGGCTACACCTTC
CASSPPERYGYTF
>-|TRBD2|TRBV30|TRBJ2-1
TGTGCCTGGAGTAGGAAGCTTGACCTTCTAGCGGGAGGCACTCACTTATACAATGAGCAGTTCTTC
CAWSRKLDLLAGGTHLYNEQFF
>-|TRBD1|TRBV27|TRBJ1-5
TGTGCCAGCAGTCCACGACAGGGTAATCAGCCCCAGCATTTT
CASSPRQGNQPQHF